This T cell receptor (beta chain) stems from a study of T cell responses to AZD1222 COVID-19 vaccine. Overall study results and limits: Spike as a whole was targeted by vaccine-associated CD4 TCRs, dominant at 160-218 and 743-854. Without day 14 samples, only post-peak T cell repertoires were studied.

The V and J ends lost 6 bases and 2 bases respectively, with 35 bases between them. Per the germline V gene, CDR1 is MDHEN and CDR2 is SYDVKM. The CDR3 extends over 22 amino acids. Method: immunoSEQ multiplex PCR; TCRdb's copy keeps in-frame clones and lacks some. Of around 110,000 clones listed, almost 95% are singletons. Regarding this clone: Its antigen remains unidentified.

The sequenced sample was peripheral blood, obtained on day 0 of AZD1222 vaccination. The clonotype was recovered from an adult in good health. This sequence joins TRBV28 and TRBJ2-1; weak D call: TRBD2 (6 bases). CDR3 sequence (DNA): TGTGCCAGCAGCCCTCCCCAAGGACTGAACAAGTTTTGGTCTAGCGCCTACAATGAGCAGTTCTTC. Translated: CASSPPQGLNKFWSSAYNEQFF.